These 25 T cell receptor beta chains came from one sample sequenced in a study of tumor and adjacent non-tumor tissue in lung cancer. RNA was extracted from bulk tissue without any cell sorting. The library came from three nested PCR rounds adapted from ARM-PCR protocols. Via MiXCR, TCRdb re-called the multiplex PCR reads, giving one row per CDR3 protein. Among fewer than 80,000 distinct CDR3 sequences listed, about two thirds were seen once. Sequencing was performed on lung tumor tissue. The receptor source for this set is a woman between 65 and 79 years old with non-small cell lung cancer.

This clonotype was observed a few times. Given a much more abundant clone one base away, this may be a read error. The chain links TRBV6-1 to TRBJ2-7; D is uncertain. The CDR3 spans 14 residues. Germline V gene lookup returns CDR1 MNHNS and CDR2 SASEGT. The CDR3, as DNA: TGTGTCAGCACCCTTGGCGGTGCCTGGAACGAGCAGTACTTC. Translated, it gives CVSTLGGAWNEQYF.

Many counts were recorded for this clonotype. This chain uses TRBV20-1 with TRBJ2-7; D is possibly TRBD2 (7 bases). Trimming stripped 6 bases from V and 4 bases from J, with 22 bases between. Germline V CDR1 and CDR2: DFQATT, SNEGSKA (reference sequence). The CDR3 spans 15 residues. CDR3 DNA: TGCAGTGCAGATCAGCGGGGAGGGGGTCGGTACGAGCAGTACTTC. Translating it yields CSADQRGGGRYEQYF.

A word on this clonotype: Compared with germline, one end of the junction differs, possibly owing to a read error. The gene calls are TRBV4-2 and TRBJ1-2; D is possibly TRBD1 (5 bases). Germline-derived CDR1 and CDR2 are LGHNA and YNFKEQ. The CDR3 is made up of 15 amino acids. The CDR3 DNA reads TGTGCCAGCAGCCAAACCACGGGACTCAGCTATGGCTACGCCTTC. Translated: CASSQTTGLSYGYAF.

About this clonotype itself: One end of the junction fails to match germline, which may point to a read error. This chain links TRBV4-2 with TRBJ2-3; D tentatively reads TRBD1 or TRBD2 (5 bases each). This CDR3 is built from 15 residues. Germline CDR1 and CDR2: LGHNA and YNFKEQ. The CDR3 DNA follows: TGTACCAGCAGCCAAGGAGAGTGGGACCTAGATACGCAGTATTTT. Translation: CTSSQGEWDLDTQYF.

This chain uses TRBV6-1 with TRBJ2-7; 7 bases are shared with TRBD1. J was trimmed by 5 bases and V by 5 bases; bases with no gene match: 12. This CDR3 has 15 residues. CDR1 and CDR2 from the germline V gene are MNHNS and SASEGT. As DNA, the CDR3 is TGTGCCAGCAGTTACACCAGGGACAGAACCCACGAGCAGTACTTC. It encodes CASSYTRDRTHEQYF.

Remarks on this clonotype: This may come from a read error, since a much larger clone is one base off. Likely a read error: the CDR3 ends without its conserved phenylalanine or tryptophan. The chain has TRBV7-9 and TRBJ1-5, with TRBD1 matching over 9 bases. Per germline, CDR1 SEHNR and CDR2 FQNEAQ (reference sequence). V was clipped by 4 bases and J by 7 bases; unmatched bases: 5. This CDR3 comprises 14 residues. The CDR3 coding sequence is TGTGCCAGCAGCTCTATGGACAGGGGACAGCCCCAGCATGTT. It encodes CASSSMDRGQPQHV.

There are many counts of this clonotype. This chain connects TRBV20-1 to TRBJ2-1; 7 nucleotides line up with TRBD2. The CDR3 covers 16 residues. The V gene's germline CDR1 is DFQATT and CDR2 SNEGSKA (reference sequence). J lost 7 bases, V lost 0 bases, and 12 bases had no gene match. The CDR3 is CSARDQLAGVGNEQFF. CDR3 sequence (DNA): TGCAGTGCTAGAGATCAGTTGGCGGGAGTTGGGAATGAGCAGTTCTTC.

Remarks on this clonotype: A junction boundary mismatches the germline segment, possibly from a read error. The chain is built from TRBV11-1 and TRBJ2-1; a possible D gene is TRBD1 (6 bases). This CDR3 contains 15 residues. The V gene's germline CDR1 is SGHAT and CDR2 FQDESV (reference sequence). The CDR3 is CASSFTGTRKNEHFF. CDR3 nucleotides: TGTGCCAGCAGCTTTACGGGGACAAGAAAAAATGAGCACTTCTTC.

This clonotype has ten or more counts. This chain joins TRBV6-1 and TRBJ2-6, with D perhaps given as TRBD1 or TRBD2 (6 bases each). Trimming removed 10 bases at V and 1 base at J, with 14 bases between. Per the germline V gene, CDR1 is MNHNS and CDR2 is SASEGT. There are 15 residues in the CDR3. The CDR3 reads CAKGGGNSGANVLTF. The DNA for the CDR3 is TGTGCCAAGGGGGGCGGAAATTCTGGGGCCAACGTCCTGACTTTC.

CDR3 DNA: TGTCCAATCACCCGAAACCCTAGCACAGATACGCAGTATTTT. Translating gives CPITRNPSTDTQYF. The J gene is TRBJ2-3, the V gene TRBV10-3, with unresolved D. CDR3 length: 14 residues. Germline V gene data show CDR1 as ENHRY and CDR2 as SYGVKD.

This chain connects TRBV6-5 to TRBJ2-7; D may be TRBD1 or TRBD2 (6 bases each). V shed 0 bases and J shed 10 bases, with 31 bases lying between them. The CDR3 sequence is 19 residues long. Germline lookup yields CDR1 MNHEY and CDR2 SVGAGI. In DNA, the CDR3 is TGTGCCAGCAGTTACTCGTTGGTCGATCGGGACACTAGCTCCTGCGATCAGTACTTC. Translating gives CASSYSLVDRDTSSCDQYF.

The rearrangement uses TRBV6-5 and TRBJ1-2, with D possibly matching TRBD1 (5 bases). CDR3 length: 12 amino acids. CDR1 is MNHEY, CDR2 SVGAGI, per germline. V was pared by 7 bases and J by 7 bases, with 13 bases between. This chain's CDR3 is CASKQGVFGYTF. DNA of the CDR3: TGTGCCAGCAAGCAGGGCGTGTTTGGCTACACCTTC.

Regarding this clonotype: An end of the junction differs from the germline gene, which may be a read error. DNA for the CDR3: TGCGCCAGCAGCAACGGACTAGCGGACCAGGAGACCCAGTACTTC. It yields the protein CASSNGLADQETQYF. The V and J genes are TRBV5-1 and TRBJ2-5; TRBD2 aligns across 10 bases. The CDR3 sequence is 15 residues long. The germline V gene encodes CDR1 SGHRS and CDR2 YFSETQ.

As concerns this clonotype: In this CDR3 the conserved last residue, phenylalanine or tryptophan, is missing, so a read error is likely. The V call is TRBV5-1, the J call TRBJ2-3, with D perhaps TRBD1 (6 bases). With 3 bases removed from V and 3 bases from J, the gap between germline ends came to 11 bases. CDR1 is SGHRS and CDR2 is YFSETQ in the germline V gene. The CDR3 has 14 amino acids. The CDR3 DNA follows: TGCGCCAGCAGCTGGGACAAGGATACAGATACGCAGTATCTT. This translates into CASSWDKDTDTQYL.

This clonotype appeared a few times. A much larger clonotype is one base distant, so this may be a read error. The CDR3 is CVSSRVGEQYF. CDR3 DNA: TGTGTCAGCAGCCGCGTTGGTGAGCAGTACTTC. The chain employs TRBV14 and TRBJ2-7; D remains unclear. The CDR3 consists of 11 residues. CDR1 and CDR2 (germline): SGHDN, FVKESK.

This clonotype has a handful of counts. The J gene is TRBJ1-1, the V gene TRBV4-2; the match to TRBD1 covers 7 bases. After removal of 5 bases from V and 2 bases from J, the junction contained 14 bases not matched to a gene. Germline assignment: CDR1 LGHNA and CDR2 YNFKEQ. The CDR3 is made up of 17 amino acids. Written as DNA, the CDR3 is TGTGCCAGCAGCACGGGACAGTTCAGGGTTAGTAACACTGAAGCTTTCTTT. The encoded protein is CASSTGQFRVSNTEAFF.

Concerning this clonotype: At one boundary the junction diverges from the germline segment, which might be a read error. The CDR3: CASSLPYHKEQLF. The CDR3 DNA reads as TGTGCCAGCAGCTTACCCTACCACAAAGAGCAACTCTTC. The V gene is TRBV11-3, the J gene TRBJ2-1; D uncertain. The CDR3 has 13 amino acids. CDR1 is SGHNT and CDR2 is YENEEA in the germline V gene.

As for this clonotype: A junction boundary mismatches the germline segment, possibly from a read error. The rearrangement uses TRBV4-2 and TRBJ2-1; 10 nucleotides line up with TRBD2. Germline-derived CDR1 and CDR2 are LGHNA and YNFKEQ. The CDR3 spans 16 residues. This CDR3 is CTSSQNSGRTYNEQFF. CDR3 in DNA: TGTACCAGCAGCCAAAATAGCGGGAGGACTTACAATGAGCAGTTCTTC.

As concerns this clonotype: At one boundary the junction diverges from the germline segment, which might be a read error. The chain couples TRBV6-6 to TRBJ2-1; 13 bases line up with TRBD2. The CDR3 length is 16 residues. Germline CDR1 MNHNY, CDR2 SVGAGI (reference sequence). The CDR3 is CASSTTSGGLYNEQFF. DNA for the CDR3: TGTGCCAGCAGTACGACTAGCGGGGGGCTCTACAATGAGCAGTTTTTC.

In the case of this clonotype: The CDR3 does not close with the conserved phenylalanine or tryptophan, likely indicating a read error. The chain carries TRBV29-1 and TRBJ1-2; TRBD1 might be the D (5 bases). The CDR3 has 12 amino acids. Germline CDR1 and CDR2: SQVTM and ANQGSEA. Trimming shortened V by 3 bases and J by 7 bases, and 12 bases separated the two germline ends. The CDR3 loop reads CSVESGTGGYTL. The CDR3 DNA is TGCAGCGTTGAGTCAGGGACCGGTGGCTACACCCTC.

This clonotype was counted a few times. Without the conserved terminal phenylalanine or tryptophan, this CDR3 likely stems from a read error. The chain recombines TRBV5-1 with TRBJ2-2; D possibly uses TRBD1 or TRBD2 (5 bases each). Germline CDR1 and CDR2: SGHRS and YFSETQ. V lost 1 base, J lost 4 bases, and 14 bases lay in between. The CDR3 runs to 16 residues. The CDR3 region is CASSLNVGGATGELFI. CDR3 nucleotide sequence: TGCGCCAGCAGCTTGAACGTTGGGGGAGCCACCGGGGAGCTGTTTATT.

The table lists this clonotype with many counts. This chain links TRBV5-1 with TRBJ2-7; 10 bases are shared with TRBD2. Germline CDR1 SGHRS, CDR2 YFSETQ. This CDR3 region has 15 residues. With 3 bases clipped from V and 3 bases from J, the junction kept 6 bases outside the gene matches. CDR3 sequence: CASSYLAGELYEQYF. The CDR3 DNA sequence: TGCGCCAGCAGCTACCTAGCGGGAGAACTCTACGAGCAGTACTTC.

On this clonotype: The junction shows a germline mismatch at one end, possibly a read error. This chain links TRBV5-6 with TRBJ2-5; 9 positions match TRBD2. CDR1 and CDR2 (germline): SGHDT, YYEEEE. CDR3 size: 14 residues. Here the CDR3 DNA reads TGTACCAGCAGCCAGACTAGCGGCCAAGAGACCCAATACTTC. Amino acids: CTSSQTSGQETQYF.

Turning to this clonotype: One junction end disagrees with the germline gene, perhaps due to a read error. The V call is TRBV10-3, the J call TRBJ2-6, with 7 positions matching TRBD1. This CDR3 contains 16 residues. The germline V gene encodes CDR1 ENHRY and CDR2 SYGVKD. In DNA form, the CDR3 reads TGTGCTATCAGTGAGCTAGGGGGCGCTGGGGCCAACGTCATGACTTTC. This translates into CAISELGGAGANVMTF.

This clonotype has more than one count but fewer than ten. A much bigger clone sits one base away, suggesting this may be a read error. The chain employs TRBV5-4 and TRBJ2-7; TRBD1 or TRBD2 may be the D gene (5 bases each). The CDR3 contains 14 residues. Trimming took 5 bases from V and 3 from J, leaving 15 bases between them. CDR1 SGHNT and CDR2 YYREEE come from the germline V gene (reference sequence). CDR3 region: CASRSGAAIYEQYF. The DNA for the CDR3 is TGTGCCAGCAGATCCGGGGCAGCAATCTACGAGCAGTACTTC.